The sequence of this TCR beta chain was determined in a study of metastatic and nonmetastatic thyroid tumors. Study background: Repertoire comparisons spanned blood and tumor or nodule tissue from malignant and benign thyroid patients.

Note on this clone: Its antigen remains unknown.

TCRdb re-processed the PCR reads through MiXCR. The sample lists fewer than 35,000 clones, 30% occurring once. All patients reached thyroid surgery having received no treatment beforehand. Germline CDR1 MGHRA, CDR2 YSYEKL. This CDR3 spans 18 amino acids. V dropped 1 base and J dropped 6 bases, with 22 bases sitting between them. General observations from the study: As reported, TCR beta diversity in blood and tumor was significantly higher in malignant thyroid tumors than in benign nodules.

The receptor was derived from a female donor with papillary thyroid cancer or a benign thyroid nodule (not recorded which). Some clones in this sample may be carry-over from other donors' samples. V usage is TRBV4-1 and J usage is TRBJ2-1; D perhaps matches TRBD2 (5 bases). The sequencing sample was made of blood. The chain's CDR3 is CASSQGQPGTYEANEQFF. The CDR3, as DNA: TGCGCCAGCAGCCAAGGTCAACCGGGAACTTACGAGGCCAATGAGCAGTTCTTC.